What follows describes a single T cell receptor (beta chain). Its specificity is unknown. The CDR3 has 15 amino acids. The junction had 6 bases not matched to a gene; V was cut back by 7 bases and J by 1 base. Germline V gene lookup returns CDR1 SGHTA and CDR2 FQGNSA. The method was immunoSEQ multiplex PCR; TCRdb's version includes in-frame clones alone and lacks a portion of them. This table has fewer than 100,000 clones, approximately 86% appearing once. The data derive from a study of OX40 agonist ivuxolimab in advanced cancers. Whole-study context: A mean age of approximately 60 years, range roughly 20 to 90, was recorded, and more than 80% were male. Participants could have had prior anti-PD-1, anti-PD-L1 or anti-CTLA-4 therapy, and less than 45% had some.

Study conclusions and caveats: Antigen specificity was not determined for the expanded peripheral T cells.

The sequences come from CD4+ or CD8+ T cells sorted from blood, collected in a trial of the OX40 agonist ivuxolimab. This TCR was recovered from an adult with an advanced solid tumor such as melanoma, head and neck, liver or kidney cancer. The rearrangement joins TRBV7-2 to TRBJ1-5; TRBD1 aligns across 8 bases. CDR3 DNA sequence: TGTGCCAGCAAACCTACAGGGGGGAGCAATCAGCCCCAGCATTTT. Protein product: CASKPTGGSNQPQHF. The full variable domain, in which reference TRBV7-2 and TRBJ1-5 provide the parts outside the CDR3, is GAGVSQSPSNKVTEKGKDVELRCDPISGHTALYWYRQSLGQGLEFLIYFQGNSAPDKSGLPSDRFSAERTGGSVSTLTIQRTQQEDSAVYLCASKPTGGSNQPQHFGDGTRLSIL.